The 25 T cell receptor beta chains given below trace back to one sample, sequenced in a study of identical twins. TCRdb passed the 5' RACE reads through MiXCR, listing each CDR3 protein once. Among around 480,000 distinct CDR3 sequences listed, about 13% were seen once. This same sample was also taken into another study, of yellow fever vaccine responses in identical twins.

The sample taken for sequencing was CD4+ T cells sorted from blood. The receptors derive from a woman under 30 in good health.

This clonotype was recorded once. The rearrangement uses TRBV5-1 and TRBJ1-5; maybe TRBD1 (6 bases). Germline lookup yields CDR1 SGHRS and CDR2 YFSETQ. The CDR3 has 14 amino acids. The V end was cut by 3 bases, the J end by 7 bases, with 14 bases between. The CDR3 DNA reads TGCGCCAGCAGCTGGGAGGGGGGCGGCCAGCCCCAGCATTTT. Translation: CASSWEGGGQPQHF.

The chain uses TRBV5-1 and TRBJ1-4, with D possibly TRBD1 on 5 matching bases. Germline-derived CDR1 and CDR2 are SGHRS and YFSETQ. The CDR3 covers 16 residues. With 4 bases removed from V and 10 bases from J, the gap between germline ends came to 23 bases. The DNA for the CDR3 is TGCGCCAGCAGCCCGGAGATTACGGGGGGAAAGGGAAAACTGTTTTTT. Translated: CASSPEITGGKGKLFF. The entire variable domain, with the rest obtained from reference TRBV5-1 and TRBJ1-4, is as follows: KAGVTQTPRYLIKTRGQQVTLSCSPISGHRSVSWYQQTPGQGLQFLFEYFSETQRNKGNFPGRFSGRQFSNSRSEMNVSTLELGDSALYLCASSPEITGGKGKLFFGSGTQLSVL.

The chain combines TRBV12-3 or TRBV12-4 with TRBJ2-3, with D perhaps TRBD2 (6 bases). Trimming left V 6 bases short and J 5 bases short, with 15 bases between. The CDR3 is 14 residues long. This chain's CDR3 is CASSTSPTGDTQYF. As DNA, the CDR3 is TGTGCCAGCAGCACTAGCCCTACAGGAGATACGCAGTATTTT.

This clonotype was detected many times. The rearrangement uses TRBV6-2 or TRBV6-3 and TRBJ1-1; D is possibly TRBD1 (5 bases). V was pared by 5 bases and J by 0 bases, with 7 bases between. Germline values: CDR1 MNHEY, CDR2 SVGEGT. The CDR3 is made up of 13 amino acids. The CDR3 nucleotides are TGTGCCAGCAGTGGGGGAGTGAACACTGAAGCTTTCTTT. Translated: CASSGGVNTEAFF.

Ten or more counts support this clonotype. The chain recombines TRBV12-3 or TRBV12-4 with TRBJ2-2; a possible D gene is TRBD1 (5 bases). CDR3 length: 12 residues. Trimming pared 8 bases from V and 1 base from J, leaving 5 bases between. CDR3 residues: CASGQNTGELFF. In DNA form, the CDR3 reads TGTGCCAGCGGACAGAACACCGGGGAGCTGTTTTTT.

The rearrangement joins TRBV28 to TRBJ2-1, with 10 bases aligning to TRBD2. V was clipped by 6 bases and J by 5 bases; unmatched bases: 4. CDR3 length: 14 amino acids. The germline gives CDR1 MDHEN, CDR2 SYDVKM. CDR3 sequence: CASRSTSGNNEQFF. The CDR3 DNA sequence: TGTGCCAGCAGGTCAACTAGCGGGAACAATGAGCAGTTCTTC.

This clonotype occurred a few times. The chain has TRBV20-1 and TRBJ1-5, with no clear D. Germline CDR1 is DFQATT and CDR2 is SNEGSKA (reference sequence). Between the trimmed V and J ends, which lost 3 bases and 2 bases, there was a span of 8 bases. The CDR3 length is 13 residues. The CDR3 protein is CSASGERNQPQHF. The DNA of the CDR3 is TGCAGTGCTAGCGGGGAGCGCAATCAGCCCCAGCATTTT.

This clonotype was found a few times. The chain uses TRBV6-1 and TRBJ2-7; 8 bases match TRBD1. This CDR3 has 17 residues. After removal of 7 bases from V and 2 bases from J, the junction contained 16 bases not matched to a gene. Germline loops: CDR1 MNHNS, CDR2 SASEGT. Here the CDR3 reads CASTQTTGEVWAYEQYF. In DNA form, the CDR3 reads TGTGCCAGCACCCAGACGACAGGGGAGGTATGGGCCTACGAGCAGTACTTC.

CDR3 DNA sequence: TGCAGTGCTAGGGACGCTTTCAGGGATGACAATGAGCAGTTCTTC. Its protein product is CSARDAFRDDNEQFF. This sequence joins TRBV20-1 and TRBJ2-1; D might be TRBD1 (5 bases). V was trimmed by 3 bases and J by 5 bases, leaving 17 bases between them. CDR3 length: 15 amino acids. The germline CDR1 and CDR2 sequences are DFQATT and SNEGSKA (reference sequence).

The chain combines TRBV10-3 with TRBJ2-7; TRBD1 agrees at 8 bases. The J segment lost 3 bases and the V segment lost 4 bases, leaving 2 bases of the junction unmatched. CDR1 ENHRY and CDR2 SYGVKD come from the germline V gene. This CDR3 contains 13 residues. The CDR3 region is CAISGGQGYEQYF. The CDR3 DNA reads as TGTGCCATCAGTGGAGGACAGGGCTACGAGCAGTACTTC.

The V call is TRBV2, the J call TRBJ1-5, with D possibly being TRBD1 (5 bases). The V gene's germline CDR1 is SNHLY and CDR2 FYNNEI. V was trimmed by 4 bases and J by 5 bases, leaving 9 bases between them. This CDR3 has 13 residues. The CDR3 is CASSGGEDQPQHF. The CDR3 DNA is TGTGCCAGCAGTGGAGGGGAGGATCAGCCCCAGCATTTT. Filled out from reference TRBV2 and TRBJ1-5, the complete variable domain reads EPEVTQTPSHQVTQMGQEVILRCVPISNHLYFYWYRQILGQKVEFLVSFYNNEISEKSEIFDDQFSVERPDGSNFTLKIRSTKLEDSAMYFCASSGGEDQPQHFGDGTRLSIL.

This clonotype was observed a few times. The V and J genes are TRBV12-3 or TRBV12-4 and TRBJ2-2, with 12 bases lining up with TRBD2. The CDR3 sequence is 14 residues long. J was trimmed by 6 bases and V by 4 bases; bases with no gene match: 0. CDR3 DNA sequence: TGTGCCAGCAGTTCTAGCGGGAGGGCCGGGGAGCTGTTTTTT. Its translation is CASSSSGRAGELFF.

This clonotype has only a few counts. The CDR3 is CASSQDWSQGATDTQYF. In DNA, the CDR3 is TGTGCCAGCAGCCAAGATTGGTCCCAGGGGGCGACAGATACGCAGTATTTT. V and J are TRBV4-2 and TRBJ2-3, with 8 bases lining up with TRBD1. CDR3 length equals 17 residues. The V gene end was trimmed by 0 bases and the J gene end by 3 bases; junction bases not matched to a gene: 8. Germline loops: CDR1 LGHNA, CDR2 YNFKEQ.

The chain employs TRBV5-5 and TRBJ1-4; D gene ambiguous. Germline V CDR1 and CDR2: SGHKS, YYEKEE (reference sequence). V was pared by 4 bases and J by 7 bases, with 14 bases between. This CDR3 is 14 amino acids long. CDR3 sequence: CASSQTVGGEKLFF. CDR3 bases: TGTGCCAGCAGCCAGACGGTAGGAGGTGAAAAACTGTTTTTT.

The chain employs TRBV5-1 and TRBJ2-5, with D tentatively TRBD2 (5 bases). CDR1 and CDR2 from the germline V gene are SGHRS and YFSETQ. There are 14 residues in the CDR3. Deletions cut 4 bases from V and 1 base from J, with 11 bases between. CDR3: CASSAREGQETQYF. In DNA form, the CDR3 reads TGCGCCAGCAGCGCGAGAGAGGGCCAAGAGACCCAGTACTTC.

This clonotype was counted ten times or more. V and J are TRBV4-2 and TRBJ2-3; 10 nucleotides line up with TRBD2. CDR3 length: 19 residues. Germline trimming cut 0 bases from V and 5 bases from J; bases unmatched to any gene: 14. CDR1 is LGHNA, CDR2 YNFKEQ, per germline. CDR3 in DNA: TGTGCCAGCAGCCAAGATCCAAAGGCTAGCGGGAGTTCCGGAGATACGCAGTATTTT. Its protein product is CASSQDPKASGSSGDTQYF.

The gene calls are TRBV7-2 and TRBJ2-5; 8 positions match TRBD2. This CDR3 contains 15 residues. In germline, CDR1 is SGHTA, CDR2 FQGNSA. Losses at the gene ends were 5 bases for V and 5 bases for J; bases not matched to a gene: 10. In DNA, the CDR3 is TGTGCCAGCAGCCCCATAGCGGGGACCGGCGAGACCCAGTACTTC. It translates to CASSPIAGTGETQYF.

This clonotype was detected only a few times. The chain is built from TRBV2 and TRBJ1-5; 8 nucleotides align to TRBD1. The CDR3 covers 15 residues. Germline values: CDR1 SNHLY, CDR2 FYNNEI. V trimming: 4 bases; J trimming: 2 bases; junction bases outside the gene matches: 4. The CDR3 region is CASSVAGGGNQPQHF. The CDR3 region has the DNA TGTGCCAGCAGTGTGGCAGGGGGCGGCAATCAGCCCCAGCATTTT.

This clonotype was seen a few times. The chain links TRBV7-9 to TRBJ2-5; D is perhaps TRBD2 (7 bases). Germline assignment: CDR1 SEHNR and CDR2 FQNEAQ (reference sequence). The CDR3 covers 15 residues. The ends were cut back, 3 bases at V and 3 bases at J, with 14 bases in the middle. CDR3 protein: CASSLGGGPKETQYF. As DNA, the CDR3 is TGTGCCAGCAGCTTGGGAGGGGGACCCAAAGAGACCCAGTACTTC.

This clonotype was counted only a few times. This sequence joins TRBV7-9 and TRBJ1-2, with 9 bases matching TRBD1. V lost 5 bases, J lost 7 bases, and 11 bases stayed unmatched. The germline V gene encodes CDR1 SEHNR and CDR2 FQNEAQ (reference sequence). CDR3 length: 15 residues. The CDR3 region is CASSPWLDRGFGYTF. The CDR3 DNA reads as TGTGCCAGCAGCCCGTGGTTGGACAGGGGCTTTGGCTACACCTTC. The full variable domain, rest sourced from reference TRBV7-9 and TRBJ1-2, is DTGVSQNPRHKITKRGQNVTFRCDPISEHNRLYWYRQTLGQGPEFLTYFQNEAQLEKSRLLSDRFSAERPKGSFSTLEIQRTEQGDSAMYLCASSPWLDRGFGYTFGSGTRLTVV.

This chain joins TRBV6-2 or TRBV6-3 and TRBJ1-5; the D is unclear. The V gene lost 7 bases and the J gene lost 5 bases, with 3 bases spanning the gap. Germline V CDR1 and CDR2: MNHEY, SVGEGT. The CDR3 covers 10 residues. The CDR3 loop reads CASNYQPQHF. In DNA form, the CDR3 reads TGTGCCAGCAATTATCAGCCCCAGCATTTT.

The table lists this clonotype with a few counts. The gene calls are TRBV28 and TRBJ2-7, with D unresolved. This CDR3 is 14 amino acids long. The V gene's germline CDR1 is MDHEN and CDR2 SYDVKM. Trimming took off 2 bases at V and 0 bases at J, with 8 bases between the two ends. In nucleotides, the CDR3 is TGTGCCAGCAGTTTAAGTCAGAGCTCCTACGAGCAGTACTTC. Amino acids: CASSLSQSSYEQYF.

The CDR3 DNA follows: TGTGCCTGGAGTGTAAGTTGGTTACCAAACCAAGAGACCCAGTACTTC. Protein sequence: CAWSVSWLPNQETQYF. The rearrangement links TRBV30 to TRBJ2-5, with D unclear. With 0 bases removed from V and 0 bases from J, the gap between germline ends came to 14 bases. Germline CDR1 GTSNPN, CDR2 SVGIG (reference sequence). The CDR3 spans 16 residues. Full variable domain (outside the CDR3, taken from reference TRBV30 and TRBJ2-5): SQTIHQWPATLVQPVGSPLSLECTVEGTSNPNLYWYRQAAGRGLQLLFYSVGIGQISSEVPQNLSASRPQDRQFILSSKKLLLSDSGFYLCAWSVSWLPNQETQYFGPGTRLLVL.

This clonotype was seen repeatedly, ten times or more. The genes are TRBV13 and TRBJ2-4; 8 nucleotides agree with TRBD1. Germline CDR1 reads PRHDT; CDR2 reads FYEKMQ (reference sequence). CDR3 length: 13 amino acids. Unmatched junction bases numbered 3, after V lost 5 bases and J lost 6 bases. CDR3 nucleotides: TGTGCCAGCAGCGTTACAGGGGGAAACATTCAGTACTTC. This gives the protein CASSVTGGNIQYF.

This clonotype has just a few counts. CDR3 sequence: CAWGQGSRQYF. The CDR3 DNA sequence: TGTGCCTGGGGGCAGGGTTCACGGCAGTACTTC. This sequence joins TRBV30 and TRBJ2-7; a weak D match, TRBD1 (5 bases). V was shortened by 5 bases and J by 9 bases, with 14 bases between the two germline ends. This CDR3 comprises 11 residues. Germline V lookup: CDR1 GTSNPN, CDR2 SVGIG (reference sequence). Drawing the rest from reference TRBV30 and TRBJ2-7, the complete variable domain is SQTIHQWPATLVQPVGSPLSLECTVEGTSNPNLYWYRQAAGRGLQLLFYSVGIGQISSEVPQNLSASRPQDRQFILSSKKLLLSDSGFYLCAWGQGSRQYFGPGTRLTVT.